These 16 T cell receptor beta chains share one sample of origin, sequenced in a study of graft-versus-host responses after intestinal transplantation. These receptors' targets are unknown. The table came from immunoSEQ multiplex PCR; TCRdb's copy has only in-frame clones and leaves some out. The sample holds approximately 86,000 clones, roughly 92% seen once. Sequencing used unstimulated CD8+ T cells sorted from spleen or lymph node cells, obtained before transplant. The receptors here all came from a human donor who was the organ donor for an intestinal transplant.

The V gene is TRBV7-9, the J gene TRBJ2-1, with D tentatively TRBD2 (5 bases). V gave up 1 base and J gave up 5 bases, with 9 bases separating them. This CDR3 has 14 amino acids. The germline gives CDR1 SEHNR, CDR2 FQNEAQ (reference sequence). The CDR3 reads CASSLGGEDNEQFF. Here the CDR3 DNA reads TGTGCCAGCAGCTTAGGGGGAGAGGACAATGAGCAGTTCTTC.

This clone was found once. The V gene is TRBV6-8, the J gene TRBJ2-5; D possibly corresponds to TRBD1 (6 bases). V was trimmed by 2 bases and J by 4 bases, leaving 11 bases between them. This CDR3 has 14 residues. Germline CDR1 MNHGY, CDR2 SAAAGT. This CDR3 is CASSYRQDPETQYF. Written as DNA, the CDR3 is TGTGCCAGCAGTTACAGACAGGACCCAGAGACCCAGTACTTC.

The chain recombines TRBV19 with TRBJ2-7; the D gene is possibly TRBD1 (5 bases). CDR1 is LNHDA, CDR2 SQIVND, per germline (reference sequence). The length of the CDR3 is 15 residues. V lost 1 base and J lost 1, with 11 bases in between. CDR3 loop: CASSIGRGLSYEQYF. The CDR3 region has the DNA TGTGCCAGTAGTATAGGAAGGGGTCTGTCCTACGAGCAGTACTTC. The whole variable domain, remainder taken from reference TRBV19 and TRBJ2-7, is DGGITQSPKYLFRKEGQNVTLSCEQNLNHDAMYWYRQDPGQGLRLIYYSQIVNDFQKGDIAEGYSVSREKKESFPLTVTSAQKNPTAFYLCASSIGRGLSYEQYFGPGTRLTVT.

The chain employs TRBV6-6 and TRBJ1-1; possible D gene TRBD1, 6 bases. CDR1 MNHNY and CDR2 SVGAGI come from the germline V gene (reference sequence). The CDR3 sequence is 15 residues long. Trimming left V 4 bases short and J 1 base short, with 13 bases between. The CDR3 loop reads CASSSSRGRNTEAFF. CDR3 sequence (DNA): TGTGCCAGCAGTTCAAGCAGGGGAAGGAACACTGAAGCTTTCTTT.

The V gene is TRBV21-1, the J gene TRBJ1-1; TRBD1, as called in the table, went unchecked against the DNA. TRBV21-1 is designated a pseudogene. CDR3 length: 15 amino acids. CDR3 nucleotides: TGTGCCAGCAGCCCATCAGGACAGATAAACACTGAAGCTTTCTTT. Protein product: CASSPSGQINTEAFF.

V gene TRBV4-1 combines with J gene TRBJ1-3; D is ambiguous. The CDR3 contains 17 residues. Trimming took off 0 bases at V and 0 bases at J, with 12 bases between the two ends. Germline CDR1 MGHRA, CDR2 YSYEKL. The CDR3 DNA follows: TGCGCCAGCAGCCAAGACGGAGGATCGGTCTCTGGAAACACCATATATTTT. This sequence encodes CASSQDGGSVSGNTIYF.

The chain couples TRBV4-3 to TRBJ2-7; D is undetermined. Trimming cost V 4 bases and J 2 bases, with 9 bases left between them. Germline-derived CDR1 and CDR2 are LGHNA and YSLEER. The CDR3 contains 13 residues. Here the CDR3 reads CASSLSFAYEQYF. DNA of the CDR3: TGCGCCAGCAGCCTGAGCTTCGCCTACGAGCAGTACTTC.

CDR3: CASSFGTGNVYGYTF. The CDR3 DNA sequence: TGTGCCAGCAGCTTCGGGACAGGAAATGTCTATGGCTACACCTTC. This rearrangement joins TRBV5-6 to TRBJ1-2; 8 bases align to TRBD1. The V gene end was trimmed by 2 bases and the J gene end by 4 bases; junction bases not matched to a gene: 7. This CDR3 comprises 15 residues. Germline CDR1 reads SGHDT; CDR2 reads YYEEEE.

The chain links TRBV20-1 to TRBJ2-4; no firm D call. CDR3 length: 11 amino acids. The V and J ends lost 5 bases and 4 bases respectively, with 6 bases between them. Germline CDR1 and CDR2: DFQATT and SNEGSKA (reference sequence). CDR3 in DNA: TGCAGTGCTCCGGTAAAAAACATTCAGTACTTC. Its translation: CSAPVKNIQYF.

The gene calls are TRBV7-9 and TRBJ2-1; D possibly corresponds to TRBD2 (5 bases). Trimming shortened V by 4 bases and J by 8 bases, and 12 bases separated the two germline ends. Looked up from germline, CDR1 is SEHNR and CDR2 is FQNEAQ (reference sequence). The CDR3 has 13 residues. CDR3 residues: CASSYIGGYEQFF. Written as DNA, the CDR3 is TGTGCCAGCAGCTATATAGGCGGGTATGAGCAGTTCTTC.

This clone was seen a single time. J is TRBJ1-2 and V is TRBV7-9, with 9 bases aligning to TRBD1. There are 15 residues in the CDR3. With V trimmed by 4 bases and J by 3 bases, 6 bases remained unmatched. Germline assignment: CDR1 SEHNR and CDR2 FQNEAQ (reference sequence). DNA for the CDR3: TGTGCCAGCAGCTCCCCGAGACAGGGGGACTATGGCTACACCTTC. As protein: CASSSPRQGDYGYTF.

J is TRBJ2-1 and V is TRBV9; 11 bases match TRBD2. With V trimmed by 2 bases and J by 8 bases, 3 bases remained unmatched. There are 14 residues in the CDR3. Germline values: CDR1 SGDLS, CDR2 YYNGEE. The CDR3 DNA follows: TGTGCCAGCAGCGTTAGCGGGGGGGCCGATGAGCAGTTCTTC. Encoded protein: CASSVSGGADEQFF.

This chain uses TRBV19 with TRBJ1-1, with TRBD1 matching over 7 bases. The CDR3 extends over 14 amino acids. Trimming cost V 2 bases and J 4 bases; bases outside gene matches: 4. Germline-derived CDR1 and CDR2 are LNHDA and SQIVND (reference sequence). CDR3 nucleotide sequence: TGTGCCAGTAGTATATTCGGACAGGCCACTGAAGCTTTCTTT. This translates into CASSIFGQATEAFF.

The chain is built from TRBV9 and TRBJ2-1; 8 nucleotides line up with TRBD2. The CDR3 is made up of 16 amino acids. J lost 7 bases, V lost 3 bases, and 12 bases had no gene match. From germline, CDR1 is SGDLS and CDR2 YYNGEE. The CDR3: CASSGSGASYRNEQFF. CDR3 coding DNA: TGTGCCAGCAGCGGTAGCGGGGCCTCATATAGGAATGAGCAGTTCTTC.

This chain uses TRBV9 with TRBJ1-1; 10 nucleotides align to TRBD1. Germline V CDR1 and CDR2: SGDLS, YYNGEE. J was trimmed by 0 bases and V by 4 bases; bases with no gene match: 3. The length of the CDR3 is 15 residues. CDR3 nucleotides: TGTGCCAGCAGCAAAGGACAGGGGGTGAACACTGAAGCTTTCTTT. As protein: CASSKGQGVNTEAFF.

The chain combines TRBV6-5 with TRBJ1-2, with 8 nucleotides matching TRBD1. J was trimmed by 11 bases and V by 2 bases; bases with no gene match: 7. The germline V gene encodes CDR1 MNHEY and CDR2 SVGAGI. The CDR3 is 13 residues long. CDR3 region: CASSYTPQGVYTF. CDR3 bases: TGTGCCAGCAGTTACACACCACAGGGGGTATACACCTTC.